This is a list of T cell receptor beta chains from one sample in a study of shared clonotypes between healthy human individuals. Data came from immunoSEQ multiplex PCR; TCRdb stores just in-frame clones and leaves some out. The profile shows hundreds of thousands of clones, roughly three quarters of them singletons. Sequencing was done on a sample of PBMCs. The source is a woman in her thirties or forties in good health. Some clones in this sample may be carry-over from other donors' samples. Each CDR3 is given with its conserved first and last residue. The D gene is left open where the match is weak. Rows give clone size only sometimes, using once, few, many, or a class for an expanded clone.

J | size | V | D | CDR3 | DNA
TRBJ1-2 | few | TRBV4-3 | - | CASSQDRGTYGYTF | TGCGCCAGCAGCCAAGATAGAGGGACCTATGGCTACACCTTC
TRBJ2-7 | - | TRBV30 | - | CAWNGQRTYEQYF | TGTGCCTGGAATGGACAGAGGACCTACGAGCAGTACTTC
TRBJ2-3 | - | TRBV25-1 | - | CASSELSGINTDTQYF | TGTGCCAGCAGTGAATTGTCGGGAATCAACACAGATACGCAGTATTTT
TRBJ1-1 | - | TRBV28 | - | CASSLDRLNTEAFF | TGTGCCAGCAGTCTCGACAGATTGAACACTGAAGCTTTCTTT
TRBJ2-7 | - | TRBV29-1 | TRBD1 | CSVEQGAGEQYF | TGCAGCGTTGAACAGGGGGCGGGCGAGCAGTACTTC
TRBJ2-7 | - | TRBV6-9 | TRBD1 | CASSYTFYGTGVRRYEQYF | TGTGCCAGCAGTTATACATTTTACGGGACAGGGGTTAGAAGATACGAGCAGTACTTC
TRBJ2-3 | - | TRBV28 | - | CASSSGYRTDTQYF | TGTGCCAGCAGTTCGGGTTACCGCACAGATACGCAGTATTTT
TRBJ1-2 | - | TRBV30 | - | CAWSVVSTNYGYTF | TGTGCCTGGAGTGTAGTCAGCACTAACTATGGCTACACCTTC
TRBJ2-5 | - | TRBV9 | TRBD2 | CASSPLAGGSETQYF | TGTGCCAGCAGCCCCCTCGCGGGAGGTAGTGAGACCCAGTACTTC
TRBJ2-1 | - | TRBV7-2 | TRBD1 | CASSNRGGEQFF | TGTGCCAGCAGCAACAGGGGCGGTGAGCAGTTCTTC
TRBJ1-3 | few | TRBV28 | - | CASSPPTVNTIYF | TGTGCCAGCAGTCCTCCGACAGTCAACACCATATATTTT
TRBJ2-5 | - | TRBV9 | TRBD2 | CASSTGLAGHQETQYF | TGTGCCAGCAGCACCGGACTAGCGGGACACCAAGAGACCCAGTACTTC
TRBJ1-1 | - | TRBV9 | - | CASSVGRMNTEAFF | TGTGCCAGCAGCGTAGGCCGGATGAACACTGAAGCTTTCTTT
TRBJ2-1 | - | TRBV14 | - | CASSQVRSGSYNEQFF | TGTGCCAGCAGCCAAGTTCGGAGCGGCTCCTACAATGAGCAGTTCTTC
TRBJ2-1 | - | TRBV28 | TRBD1 | CASERGGGHNEQFF | TGTGCCAGCGAGCGAGGGGGCGGGCACAATGAGCAGTTCTTC
TRBJ1-2 | - | TRBV6-5 | - | CASRSQGDYGYTF | TGTGCCAGCAGAAGCCAGGGTGATTATGGCTACACCTTC